These 2 T cell receptor beta chains share one sample of origin, sequenced in a study of T cells after yellow fever vaccination. TCRdb reprocessed the 5' RACE reads with MiXCR, giving one entry per CDR3 protein. Here the sample spans around 340,000 distinct CDR3 sequences, around an eighth being singletons. This material consisted of CD4+ T cells sorted from PBMCs, taken 15 days after the yellow fever booster vaccination. These receptors all come from a man aged 18 to 30 who received the YFV17D yellow fever vaccine.

V usage is TRBV12-3 or TRBV12-4 and J usage is TRBJ1-5; TRBD1 aligns across 7 bases. The CDR3 has 16 amino acids. V lost 5 bases, J lost 1 base, and 8 bases stayed unmatched. The CDR3 DNA reads TGTGCCAGCAGTCCGGACAGGTGGGAGAGCAATCAGCCCCAGCATTTT. Translated, it gives CASSPDRWESNQPQHF.

This clonotype came up many times. This chain uses TRBV5-1 with TRBJ2-3, with 8 bases matching TRBD1. CDR3 length equals 15 residues. Germline CDR1 SGHRS, CDR2 YFSETQ. J lost 4 bases, V lost 5 bases, and 9 bases had no gene match. CDR3 sequence: CASRRQGFASDTQYF. The CDR3 DNA is TGCGCCAGCAGAAGACAGGGGTTTGCTTCAGATACGCAGTATTTT.